This T cell receptor (beta chain) was captured by sequencing in a study of low-dose radiotherapy and immunotherapy resistance in tumors. This clonotype was picked up a small number of times. Alpha- and beta-chain coverage of first-strand cDNA came from TRAV- and TRBV-specific primers. With a V-primer adapter and a constant-region primer, TCRs were amplified for around 20 PCR cycles. MiXCR, applied by TCRdb to the reads, yields one record per CDR3 protein. The sample has about 9,800 distinct CDR3 sequences, over 35% seen once. This receptor was identified in a human donor with advanced metastatic prostate, ovarian, gallbladder or colorectal cancer (not recorded which). This table probably holds off-target reads from a library built for another chain.

CDR3 sequence (DNA): TGTGCCAGCAGCCACTTACAGGGGAACACTGAAGCTTTCTTT. The encoded protein is CASSHLQGNTEAFF. V usage is TRBV4-2 and J usage is TRBJ1-1; D perhaps matches TRBD1 (6 bases). V dropped 3 bases and J dropped 1 base, with 9 bases sitting between them. Germline V gene lookup returns CDR1 LGHNA and CDR2 YNFKEQ. The CDR3 loop spans 14 amino acids.